The T cell receptor (beta chain) under discussion was sequenced for a study of blood T cell repertoires in COVID-19. In the authors' methods: Estimation of nucleated cell counts relied on the amplification of reference gene primers. Using immunoSEQ multiplex PCR, the repertoire was profiled, and TCRdb retains in-frame clones only, with some absent. The D gene and trimming were derived from the DNA, and the V and J assignments and clone size from that table. The sample has 140,000 or so clones, 87% seen once. Participant-given clinical history determined each cohort assignment. The V gene's germline CDR1 is MDHEN and CDR2 SYDVKM. There are 16 residues in the CDR3. V was pared by 1 base and J by 6 bases, with 4 bases of the junction left unmatched. A single count supports this clone.

Source material: PBMCs or T cells enriched from blood (not recorded which). The chain uses TRBV28 and TRBJ1-5; 12 bases map to TRBD1. This clonotype was sampled from a man aged 60 to 75 who had recovered from COVID-19. CDR3 bases: TGTGCCAGCAGTTTATTGGGACAGGGGGCTCGTCAGCCCCAGCATTTT. Its translation is CASSLLGQGARQPQHF.